This T cell receptor (beta chain) was profiled in a study of memory CD4+ T cells and cytomegalovirus serostatus. Assay: immunoSEQ multiplex PCR; the TCRdb copy retains only in-frame clones and omits some. The table lists about 75,000 clones, about 73% of them singletons. Single viable CD3+CD4+CD8-CD45RO+ cells were sorted as the memory CD4+ T cells. The source of this sequence is an adult in good health and CMV-seropositive. Sequenced input: memory CD4+ T cells from blood.

For the CDR3, the DNA is TGTGCCAGCACATGGGGGCAGGGGACCTACGAGCAGTACTTC. This sequence encodes CASTWGQGTYEQYF. The chain links TRBV2 to TRBJ2-7, with a tentative D call TRBD1 (6 bases). Germline CDR1 is SNHLY and CDR2 is FYNNEI. This CDR3 is 14 amino acids long. V was trimmed by 7 bases and J by 2 bases, leaving 15 bases between them. The complete variable domain, with remaining parts taken from reference TRBV2 and TRBJ2-7, reads EPEVTQTPSHQVTQMGQEVILRCVPISNHLYFYWYRQILGQKVEFLVSFYNNEISEKSEIFDDQFSVERPDGSNFTLKIRSTKLEDSAMYFCASTWGQGTYEQYFGPGTRLTVT.